What follows are 14 T cell receptor beta chains derived from one specimen sequenced in a study of response to subunit inactivated influenza vaccine. In TCRdb, the RT-PCR reads were re-called with MiXCR into one record per CDR3 protein. The table lists about 480,000 distinct CDR3 sequences, around 13% of them singletons. The source material was PBMCs from blood, sampled roughly 46 days after vaccination. Receptors were obtained from a man aged 50 to 60 who received an inactivated influenza vaccine.

The table lists this clonotype with a few counts. CDR3 sequence: CATSDFRRAGTQYF. CDR3 nucleotides: TGTGCCACCAGTGATTTTAGACGGGCGGGGACCCAGTACTTC. The chain uses TRBV24-1 and TRBJ2-5; D might be TRBD2 (5 bases). The CDR3 is 14 residues long. Trimming removed 1 base at V and 7 bases at J, with 12 bases between. Germline V gives CDR1 KGHDR, CDR2 SFDVKD.

This clonotype came up many times. V and J are TRBV21-1 and TRBJ1-2; TRBD1, the D gene given by the table, was not confirmed from the DNA. TRBV21-1 is recorded as a pseudogene. This CDR3 is built from 15 residues. CDR3: CASSRRANANYGYTF. The CDR3 DNA sequence: TGTGCCAGCAGTCGGCGGGCGAATGCTAACTATGGCTACACCTTC.

This clonotype turned up a few times. This chain connects TRBV7-8 to TRBJ2-3, with D hard to call. Trimming took off 5 bases at V and 6 bases at J, with 12 bases between the two ends. The germline V gene has CDR1 SGHVS and CDR2 FQNEAQ. The CDR3 sequence is 13 residues long. The CDR3 DNA is TGTGCCAGCAGCGTACCCGGAGCCGATACGCAGTATTTT. This encodes CASSVPGADTQYF.

Regarding this clonotype: A much larger clonotype is one base distant, so this may be a read error. V and J are TRBV7-2 and TRBJ2-4; D is possibly TRBD2 (7 bases). CDR1 is SGHTA and CDR2 is FQGNSA in the germline V gene. The CDR3 is 15 residues long. CDR3 in DNA: TGTGCCAGCAGCTTATTATGGGGGGGCGAGTACATTCATTACTTC. Amino acids: CASSLLWGGEYIHYF.

This clonotype was counted only a few times. J is TRBJ2-5 and V is TRBV3-1, with a possible D match to TRBD2 (5 bases). Trimming stripped 0 bases from V and 0 bases from J, with 17 bases between. The germline gives CDR1 LGHDT, CDR2 YNNKEL (reference sequence). The CDR3 has 18 amino acids. As DNA, the CDR3 is TGTGCCAGCAGCCAAGAAAGGGAGACGCCGATTAACCAAGAGACCCAGTACTTC. Protein sequence: CASSQERETPINQETQYF.

The rearrangement uses TRBV3-1 and TRBJ1-1, with a weak D call TRBD1 (6 bases). Per germline, CDR1 LGHDT and CDR2 YNNKEL (reference sequence). The V and J ends lost 3 bases and 5 bases respectively, with 10 bases between them. This CDR3 is 13 amino acids long. The CDR3 is CASSQIQGTEAFF. The DNA of the CDR3 is TGTGCCAGCAGCCAGATACAGGGAACTGAAGCTTTCTTT.

This clonotype has at least ten counts. This chain joins TRBV29-1 and TRBJ2-5, with 12 bases aligning to TRBD2. Trimming at V came to 4 bases and at J to 5 bases, leaving 8 bases not matched to a gene. Germline assignment: CDR1 SQVTM and CDR2 ANQGSEA. The CDR3 is made up of 15 amino acids. The CDR3 nucleotides are TGCAGCGTTGCGGCTAGCGGGGGGGCCAGTGAGACCCAGTACTTC. This translates into CSVAASGGASETQYF. Looking up the rest from reference TRBV29-1 and TRBJ2-5 gives the full variable domain: SAVISQKPSRDICQRGTSLTIQCQVDSQVTMMFWYRQQPGQSLTLIATANQGSEATYESGFVIDKFPISRPNLTFSTLTVSNMSPEDSSIYLCSVAASGGASETQYFGPGTRLLVL.

This clonotype has more than one count but fewer than ten. The chain couples TRBV4-1 to TRBJ1-1; D gene ambiguous. Trimming cost V 0 bases and J 0 bases, with 11 bases left between them. This CDR3 spans 16 amino acids. CDR1 and CDR2 from the germline V gene are MGHRA and YSYEKL. This CDR3 reads CASSQDLRYMNTEAFF. The CDR3 DNA sequence: TGCGCCAGCAGCCAAGATTTGCGGTACATGAACACTGAAGCTTTCTTT.

This chain joins TRBV6-2 or TRBV6-3 and TRBJ2-1, with TRBD1 as a possible D gene (5 bases). The CDR3 spans 16 residues. The ends were cut back, 0 bases at V and 2 bases at J, with 11 bases in the middle. Germline assignment: CDR1 MNHEY and CDR2 SVGEGT. CDR3 amino acids: CASSYSGRAAYNEQFF. The CDR3 region has the DNA TGTGCCAGCAGTTACTCGGGCAGGGCGGCCTACAATGAGCAGTTCTTC.

This clonotype occurred many times. The chain joins TRBV29-1 to TRBJ2-3, with 12 bases that match TRBD2. Looked up from germline, CDR1 is SQVTM and CDR2 is ANQGSEA. CDR3 length: 14 residues. V shed 2 bases and J 6 bases; nucleotides not matched to a gene: 3. CDR3 sequence reads: CSVEITSGRDTQYF. The CDR3 bases are TGCAGCGTTGAAATAACTAGCGGGAGGGATACGCAGTATTTT.

Only a few counts were recorded for this clonotype. V gene TRBV11-2 combines with J gene TRBJ2-7, with D tentatively TRBD1 or TRBD2 (6 bases each). With 4 bases removed from V and 8 bases from J, the gap between germline ends came to 21 bases. Germline V lookup: CDR1 SGHAT, CDR2 FQNNGV. This CDR3 has 15 residues. The CDR3 loop is CASSSLGGQERKQYF. For the CDR3, the DNA is TGTGCCAGCAGCTCCTTGGGGGGCCAGGAGAGGAAGCAGTACTTC.

This clonotype was counted once. The rearrangement joins TRBV14 to TRBJ2-7; either TRBD1 or TRBD2 may fit D (5 bases each). With 1 base removed from V and 2 bases from J, the gap between germline ends came to 9 bases. Germline CDR1 SGHDN, CDR2 FVKESK. This CDR3 region has 14 residues. Here the CDR3 reads CASSQVGVPYEQYF. The CDR3 nucleotides read TGTGCCAGCAGCCAAGTGGGGGTGCCCTACGAGCAGTACTTC. Variable domain in full (rest from reference TRBV14 and TRBJ2-7): EAGVTQFPSHSVIEKGQTVTLRCDPISGHDNLYWYRRVMGKEIKFLLHFVKESKQDESGMPNNRFLAERTGGTYSTLKVQPAELEDSGVYFCASSQVGVPYEQYFGPGTRLTVT.

V is TRBV10-3 and J is TRBJ2-1; tentative D call: TRBD2 (6 bases). The CDR3 sequence is 16 residues long. Germline CDR1 and CDR2: ENHRY and SYGVKD. V was clipped by 4 bases and J by 5 bases, with 18 bases between them. This CDR3 reads CAISGFGARDDNEQFF. CDR3 coding DNA: TGTGCCATCAGTGGGTTTGGAGCGCGGGACGACAATGAGCAGTTCTTC.

This clonotype has more than one count but fewer than ten. The chain uses TRBV5-1 and TRBJ1-4; D gene ambiguous. The CDR3 runs to 14 residues. V lost 5 bases and J 6 bases, leaving 14 bases between the germline ends. Germline values: CDR1 SGHRS, CDR2 YFSETQ. This CDR3 reads CASRNGGSDEKLFF. Here the CDR3 DNA reads TGCGCCAGCAGAAACGGAGGGTCCGATGAAAAACTGTTTTTT.